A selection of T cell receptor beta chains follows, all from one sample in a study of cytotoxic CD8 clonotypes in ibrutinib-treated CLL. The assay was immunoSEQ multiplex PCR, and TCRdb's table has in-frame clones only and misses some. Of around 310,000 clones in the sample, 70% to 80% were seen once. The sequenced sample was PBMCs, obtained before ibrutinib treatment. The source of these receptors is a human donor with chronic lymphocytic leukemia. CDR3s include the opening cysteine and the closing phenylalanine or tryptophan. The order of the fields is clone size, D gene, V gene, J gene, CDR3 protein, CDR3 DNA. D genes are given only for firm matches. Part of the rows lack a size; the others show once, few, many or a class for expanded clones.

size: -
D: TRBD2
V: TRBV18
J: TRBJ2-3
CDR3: CASSPQGLAGADTQYF
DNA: TGTGCCAGCTCACCACAGGGACTAGCGGGAGCAGATACGCAGTATTTT

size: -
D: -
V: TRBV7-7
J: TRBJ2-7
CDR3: CASSQDLAEEQYF
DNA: TGTGCCAGCAGCCAAGATTTAGCGGAAGAGCAGTACTTC

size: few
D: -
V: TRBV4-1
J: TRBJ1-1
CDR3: CASSQDTLQEYTEAFF
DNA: TGCGCCAGCAGCCAAGATACTTTACAGGAGTACACTGAAGCTTTCTTT

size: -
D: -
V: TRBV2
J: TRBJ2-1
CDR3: CASSEERRSSYNEQFF
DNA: TGTGCCAGCAGTGAAGAAAGGCGGAGCTCCTACAATGAGCAGTTCTTC

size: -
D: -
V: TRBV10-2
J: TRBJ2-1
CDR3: CACRGAGPYNEQFF
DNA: TGCGCCTGCCGGGGGGCGGGGCCGTACAATGAGCAGTTCTTC

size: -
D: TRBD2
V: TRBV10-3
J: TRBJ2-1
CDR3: CATGLAGGRGSYNEQFF
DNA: TGTGCCACCGGACTAGCGGGAGGCAGGGGCTCCTACAATGAGCAGTTCTTC

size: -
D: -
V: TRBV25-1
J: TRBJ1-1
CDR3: CASSETGVSNTEAFF
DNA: TGTGCCAGCAGTGAAACGGGGGTTTCGAACACTGAAGCTTTCTTT

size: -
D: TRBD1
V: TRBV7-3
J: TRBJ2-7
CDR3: CASSLYRGRDQYF
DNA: TGTGCCAGCAGCTTATACAGGGGGCGCGATCAGTACTTC

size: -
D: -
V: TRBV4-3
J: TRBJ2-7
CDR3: CASSQDPTGFNPYEQYF
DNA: TGCGCCAGCAGCCAAGACCCTACAGGGTTCAACCCCTACGAGCAGTACTTC

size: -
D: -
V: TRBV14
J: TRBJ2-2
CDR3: CASSQIYTGELFF
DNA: TGTGCCAGCAGCCAAATCTACACCGGGGAGCTGTTTTTT

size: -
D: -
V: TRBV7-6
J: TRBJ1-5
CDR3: CASSFKDHSCRCGGRYQPQHF
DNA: TGTGCCAGCAGCTTCAAGGACCATAGCTGTCGGTGTGGGGGGCGCTACCAGCCCCAGCATTTT

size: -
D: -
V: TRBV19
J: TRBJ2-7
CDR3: CASSPQVAYEQYF
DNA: TGTGCCAGCAGCCCACAGGTTGCCTACGAGCAGTACTTC

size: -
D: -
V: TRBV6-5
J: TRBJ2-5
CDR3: CASSSIAGDPQYF
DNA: TGTGCCAGCAGTTCCATCGCCGGGGATCCCCAGTACTTC

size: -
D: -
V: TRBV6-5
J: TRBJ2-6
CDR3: CASSYSGVAANVLTF
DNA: TGTGCCAGCAGTTACTCAGGGGTGGCAGCCAACGTCCTGACTTTC

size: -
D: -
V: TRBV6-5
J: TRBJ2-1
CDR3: CASTDGNEQFF
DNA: TGTGCCAGCACCGATGGCAATGAGCAGTTCTTC

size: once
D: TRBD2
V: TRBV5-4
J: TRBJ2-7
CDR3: CASSASGDYEQYF
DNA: TGTGCCAGCAGCGCTAGCGGGGATTACGAGCAGTACTTC

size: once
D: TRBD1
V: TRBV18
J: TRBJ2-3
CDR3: CASLIGQGADTQYF
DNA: TGTGCCAGCTTAATAGGACAGGGCGCAGATACGCAGTATTTT

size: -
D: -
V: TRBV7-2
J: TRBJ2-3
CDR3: CASSSLADTQYF
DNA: TGTGCCAGCAGCTCCTTAGCAGATACGCAGTATTTT

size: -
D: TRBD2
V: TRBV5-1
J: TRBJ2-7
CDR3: CASSLEWREVEQYF
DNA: TGCGCCAGCAGCTTGGAATGGCGGGAGGTCGAGCAGTACTTC

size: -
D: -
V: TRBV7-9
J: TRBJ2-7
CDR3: CASSLVVYEQYF
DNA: TGTGCCAGCAGCTTAGTGGTCTACGAGCAGTACTTC

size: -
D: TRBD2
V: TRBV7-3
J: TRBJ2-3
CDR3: CASSPRVMAGGSTDTQYF
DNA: TGTGCCAGCAGCCCACGGGTGATGGCGGGAGGGAGCACAGATACGCAGTATTTT